A single sample gave rise to the 11 T cell receptor beta chains below, sequenced in a study of T-cell memory formation after mild COVID-19. TCRdb fed the 5' RACE reads into MiXCR, producing one record per CDR3 protein. This repertoire shows roughly 610,000 distinct CDR3 sequences, approximately 15% found once; its top ten account for about 8.1%. The sequenced material came from PBMCs or a T cell subset sorted from them (not recorded which). The receptors here all came from an adult woman who had mild COVID-19 (a few samples of this study predate the infection). Cell type and time point are not known.

CDR3 in amino acids: CASKAGRTTGELFF. The CDR3 coding sequence is TGCGCCAGCAAAGCGGGCCGTACCACCGGGGAGCTGTTTTTT. V and J are TRBV5-1 and TRBJ2-2, with a weak D call TRBD2 (6 bases). The germline V gene has CDR1 SGHRS and CDR2 YFSETQ. The CDR3 is 14 residues long. V dropped 6 bases and J dropped 4 bases, with 13 bases sitting between them.

The J gene is TRBJ1-2, the V gene TRBV25-1; no definite D call. The V end was cut by 8 bases, the J end by 7 bases, with 8 bases between. The CDR3 is 10 residues long. Germline V gene data show CDR1 as MGHDK and CDR2 as SYGVNS. The CDR3 sequence: CASEFLGYTF. The CDR3 nucleotides are TGTGCCAGCGAATTCCTTGGCTACACCTTC.

V usage is TRBV12-3 or TRBV12-4 and J usage is TRBJ1-5; 7 bases match TRBD1. CDR3 length: 16 amino acids. V shed 7 bases, J shed 3 bases, and the junction held 12 bases outside the gene matches. This CDR3 is CASIFQGGVDNQPQHF. The DNA for the CDR3 is TGTGCCAGCATTTTCCAGGGGGGAGTGGACAATCAGCCCCAGCATTTT.

The chain is built from TRBV4-3 and TRBJ1-3, with D possibly matching TRBD1 (5 bases). Trimming removed 0 bases at V and 2 bases at J, with 11 bases between. Per the germline V gene, CDR1 is LGHNA and CDR2 is YSLEER. The CDR3 totals 16 residues. The CDR3 sequence is CASSQEVEGPGNTIYF. CDR3 bases: TGCGCCAGCAGCCAAGAGGTTGAGGGGCCTGGAAACACCATATATTTT.

This clonotype was counted between two and nine times. The chain uses TRBV21-1 and TRBJ2-5; TRBD2 is the table's D call, not checked against the DNA. TRBV21-1 is shown as a pseudogene. There are 14 residues in the CDR3. This CDR3 reads CASSTYLAEETQYF. The DNA of the CDR3 is TGTGCCAGCAGCACTTATCTAGCGGAAGAGACCCAGTACTTC.

This clonotype was recorded a few times. The chain combines TRBV11-2 with TRBJ1-2; possibly TRBD1 for D (6 bases). The CDR3 covers 15 residues. V was trimmed by 0 bases and J by 4 bases, leaving 12 bases between them. Germline CDR1 SGHAT, CDR2 FQNNGV. DNA of the CDR3: TGTGCCAGCAGCTTAGATCAGGGGAGATCCTATGGCTACACCTTC. As protein: CASSLDQGRSYGYTF.

J is TRBJ2-2 and V is TRBV7-9; TRBD2 aligns across 12 bases. CDR3 length: 16 amino acids. Losses at the gene ends were 5 bases for V and 5 bases for J; bases not matched to a gene: 6. Germline-derived CDR1 and CDR2 are SEHNR and FQNEAQ (reference sequence). The CDR3 protein is CASSPTSGSLTGELFF. The CDR3, as DNA: TGTGCCAGCAGCCCGACTAGCGGGAGTTTGACCGGGGAGCTGTTTTTT.

This clonotype came up a few times. This rearrangement joins TRBV12-3 or TRBV12-4 to TRBJ2-3, with D unresolved. The V end lost 7 bases, the J end lost 6 bases, and 14 bases lay between the germline ends. The CDR3 covers 13 residues. CDR3 region: CASKTDPNDTQYF. For the CDR3, the DNA is TGTGCCAGCAAAACGGACCCGAATGATACGCAGTATTTT.

This clonotype appeared many times. The genes are TRBV28 and TRBJ2-3; no reliable D call. The CDR3 length is 14 residues. Germline CDR1 is MDHEN and CDR2 is SYDVKM. Trimming removed 3 bases from V and 4 bases from J, with 11 bases in between. CDR3 sequence: CASSFGKLADTQYF. CDR3 nucleotides: TGTGCCAGCAGTTTTGGGAAATTGGCAGATACGCAGTATTTT.

This clonotype was detected only once. This chain uses TRBV12-3 or TRBV12-4 with TRBJ2-6; no clear D. This CDR3 comprises 13 residues. Trimming took 11 bases from V and 9 from J, leaving 17 bases between them. CDR3 bases: TGTGCCGCAGCTCGCCAGGACGGCAACGTCCTGACTTTC. Translation gives CAAARQDGNVLTF.

This CDR3 reads CASALGGRSGRMETQYF. In DNA, the CDR3 is TGTGCTAGTGCCCTGGGGGGTCGAAGCGGGAGAATGGAGACCCAGTACTTC. The chain couples TRBV12-5 to TRBJ2-5; 8 bases are shared with TRBD2. The CDR3 length is 17 residues. Germline CDR1 reads LGHNT; CDR2 reads FRNRAP. Trimming removed 7 bases from V and 5 bases from J; junction bases left unmatched: 18.